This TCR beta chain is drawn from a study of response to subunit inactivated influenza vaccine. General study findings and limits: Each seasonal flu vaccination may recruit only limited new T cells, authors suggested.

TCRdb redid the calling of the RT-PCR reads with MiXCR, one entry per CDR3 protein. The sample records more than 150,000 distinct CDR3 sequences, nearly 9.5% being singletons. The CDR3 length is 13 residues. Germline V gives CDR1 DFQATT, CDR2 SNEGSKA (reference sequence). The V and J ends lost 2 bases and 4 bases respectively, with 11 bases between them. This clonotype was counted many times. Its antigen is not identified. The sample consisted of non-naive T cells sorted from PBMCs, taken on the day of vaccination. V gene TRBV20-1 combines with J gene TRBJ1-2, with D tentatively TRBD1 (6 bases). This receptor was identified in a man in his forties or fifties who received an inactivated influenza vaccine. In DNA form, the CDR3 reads TGCAGTGCTAGAAGGGGGGGGGGCTATGGCTACACCTTC. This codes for CSARRGGGYGYTF.